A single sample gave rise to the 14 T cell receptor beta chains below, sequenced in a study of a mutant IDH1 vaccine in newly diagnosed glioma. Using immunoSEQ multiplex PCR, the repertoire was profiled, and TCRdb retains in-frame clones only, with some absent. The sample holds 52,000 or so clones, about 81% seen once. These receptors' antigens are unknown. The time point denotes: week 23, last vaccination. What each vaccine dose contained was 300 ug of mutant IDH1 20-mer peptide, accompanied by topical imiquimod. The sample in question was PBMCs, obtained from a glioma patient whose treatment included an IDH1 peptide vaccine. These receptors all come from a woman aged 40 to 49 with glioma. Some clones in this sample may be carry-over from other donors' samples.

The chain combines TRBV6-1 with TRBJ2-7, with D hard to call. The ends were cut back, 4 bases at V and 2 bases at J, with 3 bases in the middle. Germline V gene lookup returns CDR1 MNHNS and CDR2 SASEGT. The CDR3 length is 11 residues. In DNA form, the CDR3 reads TGTGCCAGCAGTGCTCCCTACGAGCAGTACTTC. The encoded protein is CASSAPYEQYF.

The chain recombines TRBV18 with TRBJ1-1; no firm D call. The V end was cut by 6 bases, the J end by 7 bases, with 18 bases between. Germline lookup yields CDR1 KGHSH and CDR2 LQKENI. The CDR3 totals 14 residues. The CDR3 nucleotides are TGTGCCAGCTCCCTCGCCACTACGCAATTTGAAGCTTTCTTT. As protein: CASSLATTQFEAFF.

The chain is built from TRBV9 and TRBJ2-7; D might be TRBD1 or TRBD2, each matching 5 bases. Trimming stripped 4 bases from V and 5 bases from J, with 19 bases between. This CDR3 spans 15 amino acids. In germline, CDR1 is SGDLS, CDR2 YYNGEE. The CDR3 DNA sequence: TGTGCCAGCAGCCCCGGGGCCCCTCGGGGTCACGAGCAGTACTTC. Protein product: CASSPGAPRGHEQYF.

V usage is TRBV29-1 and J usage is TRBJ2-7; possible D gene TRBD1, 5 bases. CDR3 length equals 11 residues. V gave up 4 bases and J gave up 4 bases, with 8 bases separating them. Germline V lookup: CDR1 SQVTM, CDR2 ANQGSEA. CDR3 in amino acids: CSVGQTYEQYF. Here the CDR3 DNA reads TGCAGCGTTGGACAGACGTACGAGCAGTACTTC.

CDR3 nucleotides: TGCGCCAGCAGTCCTACGGGGACCAGCAGAGAGACCCAGTACTTC. Its protein product is CASSPTGTSRETQYF. V gene TRBV5-1 combines with J gene TRBJ2-5, with D perhaps matching TRBD1 or TRBD2 (5 bases each). This CDR3 is 15 amino acids long. Trimming shortened V by 5 bases and J by 4 bases, and 18 bases separated the two germline ends. From germline, CDR1 is SGHRS and CDR2 YFSETQ.

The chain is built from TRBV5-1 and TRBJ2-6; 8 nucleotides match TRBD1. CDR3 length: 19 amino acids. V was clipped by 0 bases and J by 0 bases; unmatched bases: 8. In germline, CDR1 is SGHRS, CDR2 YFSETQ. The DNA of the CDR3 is TGCGCCAGCAGCTTGGTCGGACAGGGCTCCGTCTCTGGGGCCAACGTCCTGACTTTC. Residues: CASSLVGQGSVSGANVLTF. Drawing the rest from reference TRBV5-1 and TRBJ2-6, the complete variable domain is KAGVTQTPRYLIKTRGQQVTLSCSPISGHRSVSWYQQTPGQGLQFLFEYFSETQRNKGNFPGRFSGRQFSNSRSEMNVSTLELGDSALYLCASSLVGQGSVSGANVLTFGAGSRLTVL.

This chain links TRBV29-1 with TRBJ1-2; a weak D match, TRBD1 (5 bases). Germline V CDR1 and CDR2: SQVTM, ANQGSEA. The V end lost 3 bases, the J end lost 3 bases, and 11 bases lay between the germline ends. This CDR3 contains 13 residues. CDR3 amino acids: CSVDGGGDYGYTF. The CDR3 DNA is TGCAGCGTTGATGGGGGGGGTGACTATGGCTACACCTTC.

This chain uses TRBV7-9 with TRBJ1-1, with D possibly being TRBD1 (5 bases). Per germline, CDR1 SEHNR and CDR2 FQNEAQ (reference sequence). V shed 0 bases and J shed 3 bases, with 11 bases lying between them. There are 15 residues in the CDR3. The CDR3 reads CASSLAGGMDTEAFF. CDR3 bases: TGTGCCAGCAGCTTAGCCGGGGGGATGGACACTGAAGCTTTCTTT. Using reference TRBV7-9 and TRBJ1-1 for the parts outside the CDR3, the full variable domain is DTGVSQNPRHKITKRGQNVTFRCDPISEHNRLYWYRQTLGQGPEFLTYFQNEAQLEKSRLLSDRFSAERPKGSFSTLEIQRTEQGDSAMYLCASSLAGGMDTEAFFGQGTRLTVV.

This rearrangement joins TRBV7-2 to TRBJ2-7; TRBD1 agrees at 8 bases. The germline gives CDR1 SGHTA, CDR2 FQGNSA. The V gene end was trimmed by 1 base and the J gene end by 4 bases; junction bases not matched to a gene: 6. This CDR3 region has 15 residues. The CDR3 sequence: CASSLGRRQGYEQYF. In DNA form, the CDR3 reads TGTGCCAGCAGCTTAGGACGGAGACAGGGGTACGAGCAGTACTTC.

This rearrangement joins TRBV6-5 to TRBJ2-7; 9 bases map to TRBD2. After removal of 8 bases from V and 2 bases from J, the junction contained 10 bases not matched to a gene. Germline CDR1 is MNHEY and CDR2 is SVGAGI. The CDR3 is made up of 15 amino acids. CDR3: CASRDTSGLAYEQYF. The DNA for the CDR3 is TGTGCCAGCCGAGATACTAGCGGGCTTGCCTACGAGCAGTACTTC.

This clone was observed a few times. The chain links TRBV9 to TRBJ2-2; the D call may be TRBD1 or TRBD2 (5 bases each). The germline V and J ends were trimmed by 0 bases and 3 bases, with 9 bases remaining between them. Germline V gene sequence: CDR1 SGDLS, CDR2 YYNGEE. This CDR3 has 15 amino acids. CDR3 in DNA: TGTGCCAGCAGCGTAGGTGGGGGTTACACCGGGGAGCTGTTTTTT. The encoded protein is CASSVGGGYTGELFF.

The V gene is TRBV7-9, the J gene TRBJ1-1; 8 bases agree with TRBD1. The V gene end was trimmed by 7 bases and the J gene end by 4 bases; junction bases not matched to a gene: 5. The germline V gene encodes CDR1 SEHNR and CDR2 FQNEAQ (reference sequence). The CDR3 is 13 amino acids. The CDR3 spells CASILTGGTEAFF. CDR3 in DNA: TGTGCCAGCATCCTCACAGGGGGCACTGAAGCTTTCTTT.

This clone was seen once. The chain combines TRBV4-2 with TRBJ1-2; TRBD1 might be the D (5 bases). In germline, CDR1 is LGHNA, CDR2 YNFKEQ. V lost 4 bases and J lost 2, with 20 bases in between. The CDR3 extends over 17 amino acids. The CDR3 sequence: CASSPLKAGDVNYGYTF. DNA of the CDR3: TGTGCCAGCAGCCCCCTTAAGGCGGGGGACGTAAACTATGGCTACACCTTC.

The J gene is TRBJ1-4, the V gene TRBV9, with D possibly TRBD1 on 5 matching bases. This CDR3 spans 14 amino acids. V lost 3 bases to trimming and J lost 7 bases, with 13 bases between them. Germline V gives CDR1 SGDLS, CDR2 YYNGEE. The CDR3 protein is CASSEGWGVEKLFF. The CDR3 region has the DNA TGTGCCAGCAGCGAGGGGTGGGGCGTTGAAAAACTGTTTTTT.